These 15 T cell receptor beta chains originate from one sample sequenced in a study of blood T cell repertoires in COVID-19 (TCRdb year 2020). Library generation was performed with the immunoSEQ multiplex PCR assay. Held by TCRdb, this immuneACCESS table contains in-frame sequences only and omits some clones. Under half of the omission traces to an unresolved V gene where checked; the cause of the rest is unknown. This sample lists about 38,000 clones; 70% to 90% were detected once. The ten largest make up roughly 5% of the sample. Sequenced: peripheral blood. The receptors originated from a man aged 60-69 years with COVID-19, enrolled during active disease.

This chain uses TRBV5-1 with TRBJ2-5; 13 bases align to TRBD2. Germline V CDR1 and CDR2: SGHRS, YFSETQ. V was clipped by 4 bases and J by 2 bases; unmatched bases: 5. The CDR3 has 16 residues. This CDR3 is CASSPGTSGEQETQYF. CDR3 bases: TGCGCCAGCAGCCCCGGGACTAGCGGGGAGCAAGAGACCCAGTACTTC.

This rearrangement joins TRBV19 to TRBJ1-2; D is possibly TRBD1 (5 bases). The ends were cut back, 9 bases at V and 5 bases at J, with 16 bases in the middle. CDR1 is LNHDA, CDR2 SQIVND, per germline (reference sequence). This CDR3 contains 13 residues. DNA of the CDR3: TGTGCCAGCTCGGCAGGGAATGGATATGGCTACACCTTC. Its protein product is CASSAGNGYGYTF.

V gene TRBV6-2 or TRBV6-3 combines with J gene TRBJ1-1; no reliable D call. The CDR3 is made up of 14 amino acids. CDR1 and CDR2 from the germline V gene are MNHEY and SVGEGT. V lost 0 bases and J 0 bases, leaving 5 bases between the germline ends. This chain's CDR3 is CASSYSVVNTEAFF. The CDR3 DNA reads TGTGCCAGCAGTTACTCGGTAGTGAACACTGAAGCTTTCTTT.

This chain connects TRBV30 to TRBJ1-4, with 9 bases fitting TRBD1. The V gene's germline CDR1 is GTSNPN and CDR2 SVGIG (reference sequence). CDR3 size: 14 residues. With V trimmed by 2 bases and J by 4 bases, 2 bases remained unmatched. The DNA for the CDR3 is TGTGCCTGGAGTTTGGGACAGGGTAATGAAAAACTGTTTTTT. Translating it yields CAWSLGQGNEKLFF.

This chain uses TRBV19 with TRBJ1-5; 8 nucleotides line up with TRBD1. V shed 10 bases, J shed 4 bases, and the junction held 9 bases outside the gene matches. CDR3 length: 14 residues. Germline V gene data show CDR1 as LNHDA and CDR2 as SQIVND (reference sequence). The CDR3 is CATKDRADNQPQHF. The CDR3 region has the DNA TGTGCCACCAAGGACAGGGCAGATAATCAGCCCCAGCATTTT.

V is TRBV6-1 and J is TRBJ1-6, with 7 nucleotides matching TRBD1. The J segment lost 9 bases and the V segment lost 5 bases, leaving 10 bases of the junction unmatched. The germline V gene has CDR1 MNHNS and CDR2 SASEGT. This CDR3 region has 15 residues. In nucleotides, the CDR3 is TGTGCCAGCAGTACCCGAGGGGGCTTTGGTTCACCCCTCCACTTT. Protein: CASSTRGGFGSPLHF.

The chain has TRBV2 and TRBJ2-5; 10 bases are a match to TRBD1. V lost 8 bases and J lost 5; bases outside the gene matches: 11. The CDR3 is 15 residues long. The germline V gene encodes CDR1 SNHLY and CDR2 FYNNEI. CDR3 in amino acids: CASFFGTGVEETQYF. The CDR3 coding sequence is TGTGCCAGCTTTTTCGGGACAGGGGTAGAGGAGACCCAGTACTTC. The whole variable domain, filled in from reference TRBV2 and TRBJ2-5, reads EPEVTQTPSHQVTQMGQEVILRCVPISNHLYFYWYRQILGQKVEFLVSFYNNEISEKSEIFDDQFSVERPDGSNFTLKIRSTKLEDSAMYFCASFFGTGVEETQYFGPGTRLLVL.

This chain uses TRBV6-5 with TRBJ1-2, with 7 bases aligning to TRBD1. Germline V gene lookup returns CDR1 MNHEY and CDR2 SVGAGI. Trimming took 6 bases from V and 1 from J; bases not matched to a gene: 5. CDR3 length: 14 residues. In nucleotides, the CDR3 is TGTGCCAGCAGCGTGACAGGGCGTAACTATGGCTACACCTTC. Translating gives CASSVTGRNYGYTF.

This clone was observed a few times. This sequence joins TRBV11-2 and TRBJ2-3; 9 bases fit TRBD2. The CDR3 covers 14 residues. Germline-derived CDR1 and CDR2 are SGHAT and FQNNGV. Losses at the gene ends were 4 bases for V and 6 bases for J; bases not matched to a gene: 5. The CDR3 protein is CASSYLAGADTQYF. The CDR3 DNA follows: TGTGCCAGCAGCTACTTAGCGGGAGCGGATACGCAGTATTTT.

The gene calls are TRBV19 and TRBJ2-6, with 7 bases lining up with TRBD2. CDR3 length equals 18 residues. Germline V gene lookup returns CDR1 LNHDA and CDR2 SQIVND (reference sequence). V trimming: 6 bases; J trimming: 1 base; junction bases outside the gene matches: 12. CDR3 sequence (DNA): TGTGCCAGTAGGGGGGGGAACAGAACCCGTTCTGGGGCCAACGTCCTGACTTTC. It translates to CASRGGNRTRSGANVLTF.

This clone showed up just once. V and J are TRBV29-1 and TRBJ1-2; TRBD1 aligns across 9 bases. J was trimmed by 7 bases and V by 6 bases; bases with no gene match: 9. The CDR3 runs to 13 residues. Germline V gene data show CDR1 as SQVTM and CDR2 as ANQGSEA. In DNA, the CDR3 is TGCAGCGTCCGTGGGACAGGGCTCTCTGGCTACACCTTC. It yields the protein CSVRGTGLSGYTF.

V gene TRBV20-1 combines with J gene TRBJ2-7; D ambiguous. Trimming cost V 6 bases and J 3 bases, with 9 bases left between them. The CDR3 covers 11 residues. Germline V lookup: CDR1 DFQATT, CDR2 SNEGSKA (reference sequence). The CDR3: CSASESYEQYF. For the CDR3, the DNA is TGCAGTGCGAGCGAGAGCTACGAGCAGTACTTC.

The chain employs TRBV6-1 and TRBJ2-1, with 7 bases that match TRBD1. The CDR3 covers 12 residues. CDR1 is MNHNS and CDR2 is SASEGT in the germline V gene. Trimming cost V 3 bases and J 9 bases; bases outside gene matches: 2. The chain's CDR3 is CASSDYRGEQFF. Written as DNA, the CDR3 is TGTGCCAGCAGTGATTACAGGGGTGAGCAGTTCTTC.

This clone is categorized as large. The chain is built from TRBV6-5 and TRBJ1-1; D is unresolved. CDR1 MNHEY and CDR2 SVGAGI come from the germline V gene. This CDR3 is built from 12 residues. The V end lost 6 bases, the J end lost 5 bases, and 10 bases lay between the germline ends. CDR3 amino acids: CASSHPGTEAFF. The DNA for the CDR3 is TGTGCCAGCAGCCATCCCGGGACTGAAGCTTTCTTT.

The chain uses TRBV7-8 and TRBJ2-7; maybe TRBD2 (5 bases). The CDR3 extends over 14 amino acids. V was cut by 1 base and J by 0 bases, with 7 bases left in between. The germline V gene has CDR1 SGHVS and CDR2 FQNEAQ. Here the CDR3 reads CASSLERSSYEQYF. The CDR3 DNA follows: TGTGCCAGCAGCTTAGAGCGGAGCTCCTACGAGCAGTACTTC.